This T cell receptor beta chain stems from a study of vaccination effects on CD4 cells after COVID-19. Findings of the study overall: Most post-vaccine spike-reactive clones in convalescents were new, not infection-derived. Relatively few convalescent patients took part in the study, which had no early post-infection timepoints.

Expansion of antigen-specific CD4+ T cells with viral peptide pools was carried out by the ViraFEST assay before sequencing. Following 10 days of culture, CD4+ T cells were isolated. A positive SARS-CoV-2 PCR test fell between March and December 2020. Researchers swapped half the medium for IL-2 medium on both days 3 and 7. On this clone: What it binds is unknown.

This table comes from immunoSEQ multiplex PCR, and its TCRdb copy is limited to in-frame clones, with some not included. The sample yields roughly 27,000 clones, approximately 80% seen once. CDR1 is GTSNPN and CDR2 is SVGIG in the germline V gene (reference sequence). The CDR3 length is 14 residues. V lost 1 base and J 2 bases, leaving 12 bases between the germline ends. This chain uses TRBV30 with TRBJ2-7, with D unresolved. The receptor comes from a human donor who had a prior SARS-CoV-2 infection. This material consisted of CD4+ T cells from PBMCs cultured with HCoV-NL63 spike peptides, taken before COVID-19 vaccination. CDR3 residues: CAWSANSITYEQYF. In DNA, the CDR3 is TGTGCCTGGAGTGCCAACTCTATTACCTACGAGCAGTACTTC.